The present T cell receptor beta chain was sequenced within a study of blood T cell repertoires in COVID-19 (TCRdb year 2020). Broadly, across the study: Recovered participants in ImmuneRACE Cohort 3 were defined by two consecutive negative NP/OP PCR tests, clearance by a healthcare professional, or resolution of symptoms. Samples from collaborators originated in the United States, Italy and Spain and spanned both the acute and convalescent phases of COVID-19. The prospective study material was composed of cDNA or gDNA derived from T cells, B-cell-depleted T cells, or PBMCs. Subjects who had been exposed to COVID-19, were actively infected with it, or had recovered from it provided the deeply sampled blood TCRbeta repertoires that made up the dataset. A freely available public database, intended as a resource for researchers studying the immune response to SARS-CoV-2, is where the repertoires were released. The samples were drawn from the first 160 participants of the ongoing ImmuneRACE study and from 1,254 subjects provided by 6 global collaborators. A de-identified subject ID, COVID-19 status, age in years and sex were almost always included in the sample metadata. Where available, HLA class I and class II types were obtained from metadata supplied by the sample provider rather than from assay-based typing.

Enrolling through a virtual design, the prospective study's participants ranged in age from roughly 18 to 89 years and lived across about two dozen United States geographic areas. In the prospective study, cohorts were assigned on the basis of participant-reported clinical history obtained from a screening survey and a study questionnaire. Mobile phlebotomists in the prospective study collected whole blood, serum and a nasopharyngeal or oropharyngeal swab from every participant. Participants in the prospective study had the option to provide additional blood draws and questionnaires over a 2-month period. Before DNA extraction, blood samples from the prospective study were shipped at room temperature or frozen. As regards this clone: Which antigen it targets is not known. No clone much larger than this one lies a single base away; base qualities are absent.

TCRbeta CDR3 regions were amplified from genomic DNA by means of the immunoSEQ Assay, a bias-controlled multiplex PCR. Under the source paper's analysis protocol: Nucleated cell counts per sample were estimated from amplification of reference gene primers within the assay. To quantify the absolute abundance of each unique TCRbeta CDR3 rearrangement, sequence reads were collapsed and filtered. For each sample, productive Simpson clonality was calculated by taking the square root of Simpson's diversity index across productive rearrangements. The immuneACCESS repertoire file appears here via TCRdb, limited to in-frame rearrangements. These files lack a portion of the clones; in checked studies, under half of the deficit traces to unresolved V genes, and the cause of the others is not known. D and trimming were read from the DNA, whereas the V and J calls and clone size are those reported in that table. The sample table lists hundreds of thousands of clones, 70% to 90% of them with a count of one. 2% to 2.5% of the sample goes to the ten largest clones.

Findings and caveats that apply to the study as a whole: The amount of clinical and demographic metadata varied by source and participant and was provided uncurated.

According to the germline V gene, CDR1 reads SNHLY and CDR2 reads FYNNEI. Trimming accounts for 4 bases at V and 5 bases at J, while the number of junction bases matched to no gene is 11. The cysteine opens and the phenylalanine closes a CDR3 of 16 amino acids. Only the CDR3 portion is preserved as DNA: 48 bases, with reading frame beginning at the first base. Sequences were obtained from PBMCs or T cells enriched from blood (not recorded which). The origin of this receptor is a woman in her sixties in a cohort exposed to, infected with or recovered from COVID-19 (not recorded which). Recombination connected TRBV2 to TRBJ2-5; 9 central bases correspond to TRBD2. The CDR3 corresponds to CASSGGASGIGETQYF. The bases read TGTGCCAGCAGTGGGGGGGCTAGCGGGATAGGGGAGACCCAGTACTTC.